The T cell receptor beta chain under discussion was sequenced for a study of beta chain features in type 1 diabetes (dated by TCRdb to the late 2010s). About the investigation overall: No differences in mean age, gender distribution, total cell number or subset yield were found between patients and healthy donors. In the study, TCRB repertoires of sorted circulating CD4+ T cell subsets from recently diagnosed type 1 diabetes patients were compared with those of matched healthy donors. Regulatory and stem cell-like memory subsets were obtained from only 8 patients and roughly eight healthy donors, while naive and central memory subsets were obtained from all 30 or so donors. A total of approximately 110,000,000 sorted cells were examined across all samples, and a strong correlation was observed between cell number per subset and RNA yield.

Of note for this clone: What antigen it recognizes has not been identified. No clone much larger than this one lies a single base away; base qualities are absent.

A single peripheral blood draw of around 120 mL on average was collected from each donor into heparinised tubes. A BD FACSAria II was used to sort naive, central memory, regulatory and stem cell-like memory CD4+ T cells with a panel that included CD45RO, CCR7, CD25, CD127, CD95 and CD27. Purity was above 95% for every sorted population. PBMCs were isolated immediately by Lymphoprep density gradient centrifugation and stained directly without culture. Samples were stained and sorted in pairs, with one healthy donor and one patient per experiment, so that batch effects were minimized. The entire isolated RNA was reverse transcribed using the High Capacity cDNA Reverse Transcription Kit, and thus expressed TCRB transcripts were sequenced. Naive, central memory and regulatory T cell samples underwent deep immunoSEQ sequencing, averaging approximately 3.5 million total reads per sample. Sorted cells were lysed in RLT buffer and RNA was extracted with DNase-treated RNeasy Micro or Mini kits, depending on cell number. To prevent cross-contamination, every cell subset was processed on its own, while patient and healthy donor samples were processed together. The immunoSEQ multiplex PCR was used to amplify TCRB sequences from cDNA, yielding 87-bp fragments that span the CDR3 region. Sequencing of the amplicons was performed on the Illumina HiSeq platform. Under the source paper's analysis protocol: PCR bias was computationally corrected using synthetic template baselines, reads within Hamming distance 2 were collapsed, and singletons that could not be merged were discarded. Reads were aligned against IMGT to assign V, D and J genes, CDR3 length and insertions or deletions at six rearrangement sites. Clonotype counts were normalized to sorted cell number within each subset before computing true diversity and Gini coefficients with the tcR R package. The overlap coefficient, calculated on TCRB nucleotide sequences, was used to quantify repertoire sharing. Out-of-frame TCRB sequences from naive cells were analyzed as a proxy for the pre-selection repertoire. TCRdb's version of the immuneACCESS table is confined to in-frame rearrangements and falls short of the full clone set. An unresolved V gene accounts for under half of the shortfall where checked; the remainder is of unknown origin. V, J and clone size are those of that table, while D and trimming were read from the DNA. The sample table lists around 250,000 clones, around an eighth of them with a count of one. The leading ten clones occupy 0.017% of the sample.

What the study reported, not specific to this receptor: Shorter templates might be favored by PCR, yet because patient and control samples were amplified and corrected together, any such skew would affect both groups equally. Naive, central memory and regulatory TCRB repertoires appeared to be more alike among patients than among healthy donors. Fewer insertions and more nucleotide deletions at VDJ recombination sites were observed in patients with type 1 diabetes, implying thymic rearrangement abnormalities. HLA sub-analyses involved small numbers of individuals, so any influence of HLA type on TCRB rearrangement remained unresolved. Type 1 diabetes patients showed a moderate but significant shortening of TCRB CDR3 length in all four CD4+ subsets. Because cDNA rather than genomic DNA was sequenced, highly expressing activated cells could have been over-represented, although no difference in activation and CD3 levels was found between groups.

The germline V gene specifies LGHNT as CDR1 and FRNRAP as CDR2. Including the terminal cysteine and phenylalanine, the CDR3 comprises 13 residues. The CDR3 DNA has 39 bases and is translated from base 1. Trimmed from V: 3 bases; trimmed from J: 4 bases; junction bases lacking a gene match: 1. The receptor was isolated from a man aged 25 to 45 with type 1 diabetes. Sequenced: naive CD4+ T cells from blood. The sample's cell subset or site label is to be understood as: true naive CD4+ T cells. Here the chain combines TRBV12-5 and TRBJ1-1; TRBD1 agrees with 8 junctional bases. The DNA is as follows: TGTGCTAGTGGTTTTCAGGGGGCCACTGAAGCTTTCTTT. It translates as CASGFQGATEAFF.